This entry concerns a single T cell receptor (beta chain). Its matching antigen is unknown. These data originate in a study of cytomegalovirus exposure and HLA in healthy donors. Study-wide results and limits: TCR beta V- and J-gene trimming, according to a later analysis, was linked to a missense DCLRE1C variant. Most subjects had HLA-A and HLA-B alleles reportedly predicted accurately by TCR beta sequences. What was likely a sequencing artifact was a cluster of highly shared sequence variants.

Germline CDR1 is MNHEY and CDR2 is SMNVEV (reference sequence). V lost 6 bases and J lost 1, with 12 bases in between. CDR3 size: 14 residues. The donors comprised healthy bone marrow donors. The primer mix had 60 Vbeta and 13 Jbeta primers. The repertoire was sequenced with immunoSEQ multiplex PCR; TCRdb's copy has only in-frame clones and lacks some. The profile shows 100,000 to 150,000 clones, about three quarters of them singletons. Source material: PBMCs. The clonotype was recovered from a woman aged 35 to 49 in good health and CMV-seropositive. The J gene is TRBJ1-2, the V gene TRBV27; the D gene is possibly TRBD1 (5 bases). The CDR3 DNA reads TGTGCCAGCAGCCCCTTGGGGCTTAACTATGGCTACACCTTC. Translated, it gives CASSPLGLNYGYTF.